The sample holds a few counts of the clone carrying this T cell receptor (beta chain). Its antigen is not identified. The sample is drawn from a study of T cell repertoires in cytomegalovirus infection. Each CDR3 protein gets one entry after TCRdb re-called the reads with MiXCR. The sample consists of about 570,000 distinct CDR3 sequences, under 45% of them appearing once. The TCR originated in a human donor in good health (CMV status not recorded). Some clones in this sample may be carry-over from other donors' samples. This material consisted of cultured PBMCs, taken from culture after CMV antigen stimulation.

DNA for the CDR3: TGTGCCAGCAGTTACTCGAGACTGCCTAATGAGCAGTTCTTC. This encodes CASSYSRLPNEQFF. This chain connects TRBV6-2 or TRBV6-3 to TRBJ2-1; D uncertain. Trimming left V 0 bases short and J 7 bases short, with 10 bases between. Germline lookup yields CDR1 MNHEY and CDR2 SVGEGT. CDR3 size: 14 residues.